The source of this T cell receptor (beta chain) is a study of cytomegalovirus exposure and HLA in healthy donors. This table comes from immunoSEQ multiplex PCR, and its TCRdb copy is limited to in-frame clones, with some not included. The repertoire holds about 200,000 clones, roughly 86% seen once, with more than 1.2% in the top ten. This CDR3 has 14 residues. Looked up from germline, CDR1 is MNHEY and CDR2 is SMNVEV (reference sequence). V was shortened by 8 bases and J by 2 bases, with 16 bases between the two germline ends. The receptor's source is a woman younger than 35 in good health and CMV-seronegative. Sequenced sample: PBMCs. The chain couples TRBV27 to TRBJ2-7; tentative D call: TRBD2 (5 bases). The CDR3 DNA reads as TGTGCCAGCGGTCGAGAGGGTCGGGCCTACGAGCAGTACTTC. Its protein product is CASGREGRAYEQYF.